Listed here are 3 T cell receptor beta chains from one sample, sequenced in a study of blood T cell repertoires in COVID-19. Only in-frame clones appear in the TCRdb table, and some are missing; sequencing was by immunoSEQ multiplex PCR. The profile shows some 46,000 clones, roughly 89% of them singletons. The source material was peripheral blood. These TCRs come from a man aged 55 to 70 with active COVID-19.

The J gene is TRBJ2-7, the V gene TRBV19; TRBD2 is a possible D gene (6 bases). CDR3 length: 15 amino acids. The germline CDR1 and CDR2 sequences are LNHDA and SQIVND (reference sequence). The V end was cut by 3 bases, the J end by 6 bases, with 18 bases between. The CDR3 DNA is TGTGCCAGTAGTATCTCCGGGGGTACCGGGTTCGAGCAGTACTTC. Amino acids: CASSISGGTGFEQYF.

CDR3 in amino acids: CASSSDRGRDDAFF. The CDR3, as DNA: TGTGCCAGCAGCTCGGACAGGGGGCGAGATGATGCTTTCTTT. The chain is built from TRBV7-8 and TRBJ1-1; 11 bases fit TRBD1. Germline loops: CDR1 SGHVS, CDR2 FQNEAQ. The CDR3 is 14 residues long. V lost 4 bases to trimming and J lost 11 bases; unmatched junction nucleotides: 9.

DNA for the CDR3: TGTGCCAGCAGCTTTGGTCAGGGGGGAAATGAAAAACTGTTTTTT. Translated, it gives CASSFGQGGNEKLFF. V is TRBV7-8 and J is TRBJ1-4, with TRBD1 matching over 7 bases. V gave up 3 bases and J gave up 5 bases; unmatched junction bases: 6. Germline CDR1 is SGHVS and CDR2 is FQNEAQ. The CDR3 contains 15 residues.